Each of the 15 T cell receptor beta chains below was sequenced from the same sample in a study of blood T cell repertoires in COVID-19. Clones were sequenced by immunoSEQ multiplex PCR, and TCRdb holds only the in-frame ones, with some missing. The data contain a few hundred thousand clones, approximately 86% of them seen just once; the ten biggest clones take up over 1.5%. The sequencing sample was made of peripheral blood. The receptors stem from a man aged 30 to 39 with active or convalescent COVID-19.

The J gene is TRBJ2-2, the V gene TRBV11-3, with D possibly being TRBD2 (5 bases). Trimming pared 5 bases from V and 6 bases from J, leaving 13 bases between. The CDR3 consists of 14 residues. The germline CDR1 and CDR2 sequences are SGHNT and YENEEA. CDR3 in amino acids: CASSLRSGPGELFF. Written as DNA, the CDR3 is TGTGCCAGCAGCCTGCGCAGCGGCCCCGGGGAGCTGTTTTTT.

As for this clone: The junction departs from germline at one end; a sequencing error may be responsible. The rearrangement uses TRBV6-5 and TRBJ2-7; 10 positions agree with TRBD1. Germline V CDR1 and CDR2: MNHEY, SVGAGI. CDR3 length equals 13 residues. The CDR3 sequence is CASRRLKTGQGFF. The DNA for the CDR3 is TGTGCCAGCAGAAGATTAAAGACGGGACAGGGGTTTTTC.

The rearrangement uses TRBV5-4 and TRBJ2-5; TRBD2 matches at 10 bases. Looked up from germline, CDR1 is SGHNT and CDR2 is YYREEE (reference sequence). With V trimmed by 2 bases and J by 1 base, 11 bases remained unmatched. The CDR3 consists of 18 residues. This chain's CDR3 is CASSLGGRTSGFQETQYF. Written as DNA, the CDR3 is TGTGCCAGCAGCTTAGGAGGAAGGACTAGCGGATTCCAAGAGACCCAGTACTTC. Variable domain in full (rest from reference TRBV5-4 and TRBJ2-5): ETGVTQSPTHLIKTRGQQVTLRCSSQSGHNTVSWYQQALGQGPQFIFQYYREEENGRGNFPPRFSGLQFPNYSSELNVNALELDDSALYLCASSLGGRTSGFQETQYFGPGTRLLVL.

V usage is TRBV18 and J usage is TRBJ1-4; 8 bases align to TRBD1. V gave up 6 bases and J gave up 6 bases; unmatched junction bases: 6. Germline loops: CDR1 KGHSH, CDR2 LQKENI. The CDR3 is made up of 14 amino acids. CDR3: CASSPDRGDEKLFF. CDR3 bases: TGTGCCAGCTCCCCAGACAGGGGTGATGAAAAACTGTTTTTT.

CDR3: CASSVGGATTGELFF. The CDR3 DNA reads TGTGCCAGCAGCGTCGGCGGGGCTACCACCGGGGAGCTGTTTTTT. The chain has TRBV9 and TRBJ2-2, with D maybe TRBD2 (6 bases). Germline V gene lookup returns CDR1 SGDLS and CDR2 YYNGEE. The length of the CDR3 is 15 residues. V lost 2 bases and J lost 4, with 12 bases in between.

This clone was observed a handful of times. V gene TRBV4-1 combines with J gene TRBJ2-7; 8 nucleotides line up with TRBD1. The V gene end was trimmed by 3 bases and the J gene end by 5 bases; junction bases not matched to a gene: 15. Germline-derived CDR1 and CDR2 are MGHRA and YSYEKL. The length of the CDR3 is 17 residues. The CDR3 spells CASSQKGTGVSVDEQYF. In DNA form, the CDR3 reads TGCGCCAGCAGCCAGAAGGGGACAGGAGTATCTGTCGACGAGCAGTACTTC.

The chain uses TRBV5-1 and TRBJ1-4, with D possibly being TRBD1 (5 bases). The CDR3 extends over 14 amino acids. Between the trimmed V and J ends, which lost 4 bases and 3 bases, there was a span of 10 bases. Germline CDR1 is SGHRS and CDR2 is YFSETQ. CDR3 sequence: CASSAGRSNEKLFF. DNA for the CDR3: TGCGCCAGCAGCGCGGGACGGTCTAATGAAAAACTGTTTTTT.

The V call is TRBV6-5, the J call TRBJ1-1; D is perhaps TRBD1 (6 bases). Germline V gene sequence: CDR1 MNHEY, CDR2 SVGAGI. V dropped 7 bases and J dropped 5 bases, with 14 bases sitting between them. CDR3 length equals 13 residues. The CDR3 DNA reads TGTGCCAGCACCCGGACAGAGGAGACTGAAGCTTTCTTT. Translation: CASTRTEETEAFF.

The chain joins TRBV5-3 to TRBJ1-1; D is undetermined. TRBV5-3 is marked as an open reading frame, function uncertain. This CDR3 spans 17 amino acids. Trimming took 3 bases from V and 3 from J, leaving 21 bases between them. CDR3 DNA: TGTGCCAGAAGCTACTTACTTTATGGGGAGGAAGACACTGAAGCTTTCTTT. Residues: CARSYLLYGEEDTEAFF.

The V gene is TRBV10-2, the J gene TRBJ1-2; 7 positions match TRBD1. V trimming: 3 bases; J trimming: 4 bases; junction bases outside the gene matches: 5. The CDR3 runs to 14 residues. Germline V gene data show CDR1 as WSHSY and CDR2 as SAAADI. The DNA of the CDR3 is TGCGCCAGCAGTGAATACCGGGACAGCTATGGCTACACCTTC. This encodes CASSEYRDSYGYTF.

The gene calls are TRBV9 and TRBJ2-5, with 7 nucleotides matching TRBD2. Trimming cost V 6 bases and J 2 bases; bases outside gene matches: 10. This CDR3 has 15 residues. The germline V gene has CDR1 SGDLS and CDR2 YYNGEE. The CDR3 reads CASTLDGGRQETQYF. CDR3 DNA sequence: TGTGCCAGCACCCTGGACGGGGGGAGACAAGAGACCCAGTACTTC.

This chain uses TRBV10-3 with TRBJ2-5, with D perhaps matching TRBD1 (5 bases). Trimming pared 4 bases from V and 4 bases from J, leaving 7 bases between. CDR3 length: 12 amino acids. Germline assignment: CDR1 ENHRY and CDR2 SYGVKD. The CDR3 nucleotides are TGTGCCATCAGTGTTCAGGGAGAGACCCAGTACTTC. This encodes CAISVQGETQYF.

The chain links TRBV5-5 to TRBJ1-2; tentative D call: TRBD1 (5 bases). The germline V gene encodes CDR1 SGHKS and CDR2 YYEKEE (reference sequence). The CDR3 contains 16 residues. V lost 6 bases, J lost 1 base, and 19 bases lay in between. The CDR3 loop reads CASTGGRLQLNYGYTF. DNA of the CDR3: TGTGCCAGCACCGGGGGTCGGCTTCAACTTAACTATGGCTACACCTTC.

About this clone: Other DNA sequences in this specimen translate into the identical CDR3. The chain links TRBV3-1 (or the pseudogene TRBV3-2) to TRBJ2-1; D uncertain. The germline gives CDR1 LGHDT, CDR2 YNNKEL (reference sequence). This CDR3 is 15 amino acids long. The V and J ends lost 1 base and 0 bases respectively, with 7 bases between them. CDR3 region: CASSQVRSSYNEQFF. CDR3 DNA sequence: TGTGCCAGCAGCCAAGTGAGGAGCTCCTACAATGAGCAGTTCTTC.

V gene TRBV29-1 combines with J gene TRBJ2-1, with D hard to call. Germline V gene lookup returns CDR1 SQVTM and CDR2 ANQGSEA. CDR3 size: 13 residues. The CDR3 protein is CRGVGRCYNEQFF. The CDR3 bases are TGCAGGGGCGTGGGTCGATGCTACAATGAGCAGTTCTTC.